This T cell receptor beta chain was recorded in a study of blood T cell repertoires in COVID-19. Clinical history as reported by participants underpinned cohort assignment. The recovered donors of Cohort 3 showed two negative PCRs, clearance, or symptom resolution. Germline CDR1 reads MNHEY; CDR2 reads SMNVEV (reference sequence). The CDR3 is 16 residues long. The trim removed 7 bases at V and 4 bases at J, leaving 9 bases unmatched. TCRdb's copy holds only in-frame clones and misses some; the assay was immunoSEQ multiplex PCR. This sample yields more than 200,000 clones, of which 86% are seen a single time; about 1.6% belongs to the top ten.

Sequenced material: PBMCs or T cells enriched from blood (not recorded which). The chain joins TRBV27 to TRBJ2-1, with 11 bases matching TRBD2. The sequence came from a man aged 40-50 years who had recovered from COVID-19. The CDR3 coding sequence is TGTGCCAGCACTACCCGAGGGACTAGCGGATACAATGAGCAGTTCTTC. It encodes CASTTRGTSGYNEQFF.